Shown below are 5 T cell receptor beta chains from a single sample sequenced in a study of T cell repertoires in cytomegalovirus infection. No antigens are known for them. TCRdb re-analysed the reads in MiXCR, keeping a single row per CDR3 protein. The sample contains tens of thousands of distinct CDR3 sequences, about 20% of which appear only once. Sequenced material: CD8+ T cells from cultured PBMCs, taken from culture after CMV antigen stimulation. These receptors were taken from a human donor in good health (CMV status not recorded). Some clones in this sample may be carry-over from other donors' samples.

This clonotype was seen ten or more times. The DNA of the CDR3 is TGTGCCAGCAGCTCCTCGACAGGGTTGGGGGAGACCCAGTACTTC. Amino acid sequence: CASSSSTGLGETQYF. The chain employs TRBV7-2 and TRBJ2-5, with 7 nucleotides matching TRBD1. From germline, CDR1 is SGHTA and CDR2 FQGNSA. The CDR3 is made up of 15 amino acids. V lost 4 bases, J lost 5 bases, and 10 bases stayed unmatched.

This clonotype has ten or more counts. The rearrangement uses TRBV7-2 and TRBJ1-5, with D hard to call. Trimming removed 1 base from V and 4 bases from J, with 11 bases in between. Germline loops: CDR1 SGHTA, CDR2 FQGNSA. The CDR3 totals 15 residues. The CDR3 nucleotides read TGTGCCAGCAGCTTAGACTCGGGCAGAAATCAGCCCCAGCATTTT. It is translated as CASSLDSGRNQPQHF.

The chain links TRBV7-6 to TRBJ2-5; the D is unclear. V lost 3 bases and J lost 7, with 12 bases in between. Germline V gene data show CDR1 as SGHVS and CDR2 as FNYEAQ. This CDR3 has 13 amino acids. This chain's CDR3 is CASSFEDLGTQYF. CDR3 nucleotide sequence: TGTGCCAGCAGCTTCGAGGACCTCGGGACCCAGTACTTC.

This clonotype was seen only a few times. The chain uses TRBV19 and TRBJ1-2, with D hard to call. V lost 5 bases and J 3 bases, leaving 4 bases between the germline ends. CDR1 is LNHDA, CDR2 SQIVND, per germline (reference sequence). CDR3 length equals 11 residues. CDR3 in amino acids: CASSAYYGYTF. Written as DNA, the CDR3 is TGTGCCAGTAGTGCTTACTATGGCTACACCTTC.

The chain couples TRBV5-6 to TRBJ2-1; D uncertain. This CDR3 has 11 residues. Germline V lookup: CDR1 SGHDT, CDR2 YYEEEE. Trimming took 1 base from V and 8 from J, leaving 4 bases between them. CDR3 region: CASSLIDEQFF. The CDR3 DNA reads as TGTGCCAGCAGCTTGATCGATGAGCAGTTCTTC.